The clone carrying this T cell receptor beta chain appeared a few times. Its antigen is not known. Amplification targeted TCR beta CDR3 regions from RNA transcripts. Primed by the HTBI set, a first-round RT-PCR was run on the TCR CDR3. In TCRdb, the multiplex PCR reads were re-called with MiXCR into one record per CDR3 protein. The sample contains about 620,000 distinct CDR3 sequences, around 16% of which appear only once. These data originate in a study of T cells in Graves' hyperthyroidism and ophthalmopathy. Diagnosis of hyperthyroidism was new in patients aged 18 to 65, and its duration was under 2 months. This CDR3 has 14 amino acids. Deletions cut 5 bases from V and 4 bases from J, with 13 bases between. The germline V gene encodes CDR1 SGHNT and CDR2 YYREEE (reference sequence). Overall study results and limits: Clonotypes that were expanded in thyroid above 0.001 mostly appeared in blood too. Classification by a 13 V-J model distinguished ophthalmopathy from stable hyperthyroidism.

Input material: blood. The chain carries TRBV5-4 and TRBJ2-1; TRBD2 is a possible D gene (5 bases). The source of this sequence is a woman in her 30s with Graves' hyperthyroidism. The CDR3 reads CASREDSRYNEQFF. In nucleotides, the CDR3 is TGTGCCAGCAGGGAGGATAGCCGTTACAATGAGCAGTTCTTC. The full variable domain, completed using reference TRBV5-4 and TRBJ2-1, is ETGVTQSPTHLIKTRGQQVTLRCSSQSGHNTVSWYQQALGQGPQFIFQYYREEENGRGNFPPRFSGLQFPNYSSELNVNALELDDSALYLCASREDSRYNEQFFGPGTRLTVL.